A selection of T cell receptor beta chains follows, all from one sample in a study of cytomegalovirus exposure and HLA in healthy donors. Sequenced by immunoSEQ multiplex PCR; TCRdb stores in-frame clones only, minus some. This sample carries over 75,000 clones, less than 10% of them seen once, and the ten largest clones take 5% to 5.5%. Material: PBMCs. The source of these receptors is a man in his forties or fifties in good health and CMV-seropositive. Both conserved end residues are trimmed from each CDR3. Clone sizes are given selectively: once, few, many, or a class where the clone is expanded.

V: TRBV6-1; size: -; J: TRBJ1-5; CDR3: ASSVSFLSSNQPQH
V: TRBV11-2; size: -; J: TRBJ2-2; CDR3: ASSLTTGGATGELF
V: TRBV19; size: -; J: TRBJ2-5; CDR3: ASSRWETQY
V: TRBV5-1; size: few; J: TRBJ1-2; CDR3: ASSLDGQRNYGYT
V: TRBV28; size: -; J: TRBJ2-1; CDR3: ASSRRRVTGAYNEQF
V: TRBV19; size: few; J: TRBJ2-5; CDR3: ASSIGPSQETQY
V: TRBV5-6; size: -; J: TRBJ1-5; CDR3: ASSAGQFNQPQH
V: TRBV25-1; size: few; J: TRBJ2-1; CDR3: ASSEEGGRLYNEQF
V: TRBV11-2; size: -; J: TRBJ1-2; CDR3: ASSLWANYGYT
V: TRBV5-4; size: -; J: TRBJ1-1; CDR3: ASSLQGAANTEAF
V: TRBV28; size: -; J: TRBJ1-4; CDR3: ASSTSGVKLF
V: TRBV6-5; size: many; J: TRBJ1-3; CDR3: ASTPYSGNTIY
V: TRBV19; size: -; J: TRBJ2-2; CDR3: ASSVHRGEELF
V: TRBV7-9; size: few; J: TRBJ1-2; CDR3: ASSLVGGDHLYGYT
V: TRBV13; size: -; J: TRBJ2-1; CDR3: ASSPPPRTGGTLSSYNEQF
V: TRBV7-2; size: few; J: TRBJ1-1; CDR3: ASSLVRGETEAF
V: TRBV6-5; size: many; J: TRBJ2-7; CDR3: ASALLGREYEQY
V: TRBV5-8; size: -; J: TRBJ1-6; CDR3: ASSLAGSSYNSPLH
V: TRBV11-1; size: -; J: TRBJ2-7; CDR3: VSSLARGTGSYEQY
V: TRBV30; size: few; J: TRBJ1-4; CDR3: AWSISTGSTNEKLF
V: TRBV28; size: -; J: TRBJ2-2; CDR3: ASSFFWAGGSVRELKGNTGELF
V: TRBV28; size: -; J: TRBJ2-5; CDR3: ASSSPGPRKTQY
V: TRBV6-5; size: -; J: TRBJ1-2; CDR3: ASSSLAGPGYGYT
V: TRBV19; size: few; J: TRBJ1-4; CDR3: ASSIRGTNEKLF
V: TRBV18; size: -; J: TRBJ2-7; CDR3: ASSQEAVTYEQY
V: TRBV9; size: many; J: TRBJ2-3; CDR3: ASSVGLVPSGTDTQY
V: TRBV6-5; size: -; J: TRBJ1-1; CDR3: ASAEGRQAF
V: TRBV5-6; size: few; J: TRBJ2-7; CDR3: ASSLTSVYEQY
V: TRBV19; size: -; J: TRBJ1-1; CDR3: ASSIGRDREAF
V: TRBV19; size: -; J: TRBJ2-7; CDR3: ASGSGSTINEQY
V: TRBV27; size: -; J: TRBJ2-5; CDR3: TSSLGPEETQY
V: TRBV30; size: -; J: TRBJ2-3; CDR3: AWSALGLVADTQY
V: TRBV18; size: few; J: TRBJ1-1; CDR3: ASSPQIQGPKSEAF
V: TRBV9; size: many; J: TRBJ2-2; CDR3: ASSVAGSNTGELF